This TCR beta chain appears in the sequencing data of a study of blood T cell repertoires in COVID-19. On the study more broadly: T cells, B-cell-depleted T cells, or PBMCs provided the cDNA or gDNA that served as material.

This CDR3 spans 14 amino acids. Trimming shortened V by 8 bases and J by 4 bases, and 14 bases separated the two germline ends. Germline lookup yields CDR1 SGHTA and CDR2 FQGTGA. Sequencing used immunoSEQ multiplex PCR; TCRdb keeps in-frame clones, though not all of them. The repertoire has 70,000 to 100,000 clones, 90% of them found once; the top ten carry 4.3%. The sample consisted of peripheral blood. The chain joins TRBV7-3 to TRBJ2-2; TRBD2 might be the D (6 bases). The TCR was taken from a woman over 75 with active or convalescent COVID-19. CDR3 DNA sequence: TGTGCCAGCGGGGACCCGGGACTCACCGGGGAGCTGTTTTTT. This codes for CASGDPGLTGELFF.